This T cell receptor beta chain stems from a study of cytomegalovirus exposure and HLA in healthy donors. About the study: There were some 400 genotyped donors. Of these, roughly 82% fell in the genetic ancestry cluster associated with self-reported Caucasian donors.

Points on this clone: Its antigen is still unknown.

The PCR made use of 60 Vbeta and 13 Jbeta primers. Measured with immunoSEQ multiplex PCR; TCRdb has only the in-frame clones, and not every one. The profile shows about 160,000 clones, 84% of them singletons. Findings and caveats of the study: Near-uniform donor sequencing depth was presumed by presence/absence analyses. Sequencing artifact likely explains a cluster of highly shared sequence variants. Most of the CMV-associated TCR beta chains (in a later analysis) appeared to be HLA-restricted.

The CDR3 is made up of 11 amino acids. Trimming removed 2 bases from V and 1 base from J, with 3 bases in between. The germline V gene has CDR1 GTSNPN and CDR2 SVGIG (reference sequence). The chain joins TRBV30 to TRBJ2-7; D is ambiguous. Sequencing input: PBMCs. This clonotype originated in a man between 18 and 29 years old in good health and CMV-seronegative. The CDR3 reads CAWSLSYEQYF. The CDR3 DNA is TGTGCCTGGAGTCTATCCTACGAGCAGTACTTC.